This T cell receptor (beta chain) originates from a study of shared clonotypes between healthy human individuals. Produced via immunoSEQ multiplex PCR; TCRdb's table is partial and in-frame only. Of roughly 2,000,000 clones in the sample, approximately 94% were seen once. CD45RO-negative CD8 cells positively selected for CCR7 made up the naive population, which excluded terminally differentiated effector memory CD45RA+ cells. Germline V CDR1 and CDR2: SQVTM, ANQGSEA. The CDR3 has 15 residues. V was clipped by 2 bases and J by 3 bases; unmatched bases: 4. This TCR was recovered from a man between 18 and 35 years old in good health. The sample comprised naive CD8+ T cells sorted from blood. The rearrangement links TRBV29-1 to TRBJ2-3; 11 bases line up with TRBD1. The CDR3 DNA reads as TGCAGCGTTGAATGGGGACAGGGGGGAACAGATACGCAGTATTTT. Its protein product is CSVEWGQGGTDTQYF.